This T cell receptor beta chain was sequenced in a study of shared clonotypes between healthy human individuals. It was at deep level that the assay was run. Libraries were prepared by immunoSEQ multiplex PCR; TCRdb keeps only in-frame clonotypes and omits some of them. This table has around 2.1 million clones, roughly 91% appearing once. Germline V CDR1 and CDR2: SGHVS, FNYEAQ. CDR3 length: 17 residues. The V and J ends lost 1 base and 0 bases, in that order; junction bases with no gene match: 3. Naive CD8 cells were CD45RO-negative, positively selected for CCR7, excluding terminally differentiated effector memory CD45RA+ cells.

Specimen: naive CD8+ T cells from PBMCs. The clonotype originates from a man younger than 35 in good health. Some clones in this sample may be carry-over from other donors' samples. V and J are TRBV7-6 and TRBJ2-6; 7 positions agree with TRBD1. The CDR3, as DNA: TGTGCCAGCAGCTTAGGGGGACAGCACTCTGGGGCCAACGTCCTGACTTTC. Protein product: CASSLGGQHSGANVLTF.